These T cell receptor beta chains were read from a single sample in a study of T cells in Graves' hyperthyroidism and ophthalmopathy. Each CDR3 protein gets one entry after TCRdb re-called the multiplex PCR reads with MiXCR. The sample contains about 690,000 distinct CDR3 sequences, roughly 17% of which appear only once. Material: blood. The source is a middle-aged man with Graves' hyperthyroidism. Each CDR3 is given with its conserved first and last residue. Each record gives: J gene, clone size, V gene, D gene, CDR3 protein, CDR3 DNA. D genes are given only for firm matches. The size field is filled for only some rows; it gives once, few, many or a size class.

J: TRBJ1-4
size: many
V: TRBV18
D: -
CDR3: CASSRPSGRDEKLFF
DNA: TGTGCCAGCTCACGCCCATCGGGACGAGACGAAAAACTGTTTTTT

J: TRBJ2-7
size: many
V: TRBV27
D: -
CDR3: CASSLYGGNEQYF
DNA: TGTGCCAGCAGTTTATATGGGGGGAACGAGCAGTACTTC

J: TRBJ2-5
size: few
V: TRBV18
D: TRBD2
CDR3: CASSPRRLAGGETQYF
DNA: TGTGCCAGCTCACCAAGGAGACTAGCGGGCGGAGAGACCCAGTACTTC

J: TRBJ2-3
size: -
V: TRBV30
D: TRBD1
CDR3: CAWSQGQGAADTQYF
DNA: TGTGCCTGGAGCCAAGGACAGGGGGCTGCAGATACGCAGTATTTT

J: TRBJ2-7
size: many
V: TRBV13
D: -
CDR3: CASSLGLVARTSYEQYF
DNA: TGTGCCAGCAGCTTAGGCCTGGTGGCTAGAACCTCCTACGAGCAGTACTTC

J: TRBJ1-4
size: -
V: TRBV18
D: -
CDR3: CASSPPGESYEKLFF
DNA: TGTGCCAGCTCACCACCGGGGGAATCTTATGAAAAACTGTTTTTT

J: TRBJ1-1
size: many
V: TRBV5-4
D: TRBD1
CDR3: CASSKGQADRRGAFF
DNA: TGTGCCAGCAGCAAAGGACAGGCCGACCGCCGTGGAGCTTTCTTT

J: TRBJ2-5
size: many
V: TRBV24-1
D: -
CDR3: CATSDEFQETQYF
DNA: TGTGCCACCAGTGACGAGTTTCAAGAGACCCAGTACTTC

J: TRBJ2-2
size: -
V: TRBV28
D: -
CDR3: CDSSTNRAPTGELFF
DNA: TGTGACAGCAGTACTAACAGGGCCCCCACCGGGGAGCTGTTTTTT

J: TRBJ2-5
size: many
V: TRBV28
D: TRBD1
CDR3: CASSFYMTGTETQYF
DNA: TGTGCCAGCAGTTTCTACATGACAGGGACCGAGACCCAGTACTTC

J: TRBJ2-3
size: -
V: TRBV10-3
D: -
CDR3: CAISEFASGETQYF
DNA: TGTGCCATCAGTGAGTTCGCTAGTGGTGAGACGCAGTATTTT

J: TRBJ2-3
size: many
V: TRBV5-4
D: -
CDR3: CASSLYSDLPSTDTQYF
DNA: TGTGCCAGCAGCCTTTACAGTGACCTCCCTAGCACAGATACGCAGTATTTT

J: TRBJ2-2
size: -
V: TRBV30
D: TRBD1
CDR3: CASGQKSNTGELFF
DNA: TGTGCCTCGGGACAGAAGAGTAACACCGGGGAGCTGTTTTTT

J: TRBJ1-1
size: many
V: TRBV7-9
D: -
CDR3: CASSPAVEVRTEAFF
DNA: TGTGCCAGCAGCCCAGCGGTGGAGGTGAGGACTGAAGCTTTCTTT

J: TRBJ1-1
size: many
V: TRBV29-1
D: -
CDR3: CSVESVGGNTEAFF
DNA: TGCAGCGTTGAATCAGTAGGGGGGAACACTGAAGCTTTCTTT

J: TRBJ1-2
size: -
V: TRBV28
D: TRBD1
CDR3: CASSLYVRQGHGYTF
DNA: TGTGCCAGCAGTTTATACGTACGACAGGGCCATGGCTACACCTTC

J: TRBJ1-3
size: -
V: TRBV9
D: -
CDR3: CASSPDGLINGNTIYF
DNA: TGTGCCAGCAGCCCCGACGGGTTGATTAACGGAAACACCATATATTTT

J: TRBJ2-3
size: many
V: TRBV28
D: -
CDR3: CASSFDSRGTQYF
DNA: TGTGCCAGCAGTTTTGACAGCCGGGGTACGCAGTATTTT

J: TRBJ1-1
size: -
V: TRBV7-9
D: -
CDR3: CASTPPGWNTEAFF
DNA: TGTGCCAGCACCCCGCCGGGGTGGAACACTGAAGCTTTCTTT

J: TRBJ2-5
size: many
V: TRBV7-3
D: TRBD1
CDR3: CASSFQPGQQETQYF
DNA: TGTGCCAGCAGCTTTCAACCGGGACAGCAAGAGACCCAGTACTTC

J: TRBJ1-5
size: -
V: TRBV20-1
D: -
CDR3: CSAREALENNQPQHF
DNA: TGCAGTGCTAGAGAAGCCCTGGAGAACAATCAGCCCCAGCATTTT

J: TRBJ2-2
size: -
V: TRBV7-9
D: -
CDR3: CASSLDWAGELFF
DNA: TGTGCCAGCAGCTTAGATTGGGCCGGGGAGCTGTTTTTT

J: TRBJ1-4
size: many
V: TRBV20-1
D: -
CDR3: CSARGGGANEKLFF
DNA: TGCAGTGCTAGAGGGGGGGGCGCTAATGAAAAACTGTTTTTT

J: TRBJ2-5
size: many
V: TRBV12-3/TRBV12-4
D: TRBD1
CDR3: CASRIDRGKETQYF
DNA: TGTGCCAGCAGGATCGACAGGGGAAAAGAGACCCAGTACTTC

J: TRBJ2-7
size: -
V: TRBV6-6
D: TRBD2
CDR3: CASSYAERGRIYEQYF
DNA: TGTGCCAGCAGTTACGCCGAGCGGGGACGGATCTACGAGCAGTACTTC

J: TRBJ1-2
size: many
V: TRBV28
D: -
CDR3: CASSYSMGGRSTVNYGYTF
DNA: TGTGCCAGCAGTTATTCGATGGGCGGGAGGAGCACCGTTAACTATGGCTACACCTTC

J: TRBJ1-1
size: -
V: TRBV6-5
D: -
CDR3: CASSYRGFTEAFF
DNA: TGTGCCAGCAGTTACAGGGGTTTCACTGAAGCTTTCTTT

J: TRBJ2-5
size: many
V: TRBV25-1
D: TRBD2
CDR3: CASSFSRAGVGETQYF
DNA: TGTGCCAGCAGTTTCTCTCGGGCGGGAGTTGGAGAGACCCAGTACTTC

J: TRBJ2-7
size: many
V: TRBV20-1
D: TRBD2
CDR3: CSAPGLAGEYEQYF
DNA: TGCAGTGCTCCGGGACTAGCGGGAGAATATGAGCAGTACTTC

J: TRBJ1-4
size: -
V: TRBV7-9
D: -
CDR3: CASSSYGSMGEKLFF
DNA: TGTGCCAGCAGTTCCTACGGTAGCATGGGGGAAAAACTGTTTTTT

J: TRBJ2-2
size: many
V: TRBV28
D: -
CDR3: CASSLLPSTGELFF
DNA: TGTGCCAGCAGTTTATTACCTTCGACCGGGGAGCTGTTTTTT

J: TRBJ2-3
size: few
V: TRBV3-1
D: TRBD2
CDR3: CASSRRSSGSGTDTQYF
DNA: TGTGCCAGCAGCCGAAGGTCTAGCGGGAGTGGTACAGATACGCAGTATTTT

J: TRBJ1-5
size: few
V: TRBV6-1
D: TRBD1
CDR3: CASREGQGARQPQHF
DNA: TGTGCCAGCAGAGAGGGACAGGGGGCGCGACAGCCCCAGCATTTT

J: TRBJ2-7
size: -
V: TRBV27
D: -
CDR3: CASSLWGIRPYEQYF
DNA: TGTGCCAGCAGTTTATGGGGGATTCGGCCCTACGAGCAGTACTTC

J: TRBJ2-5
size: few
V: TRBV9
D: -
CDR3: CASNMGAGVKETQYF
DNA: TGTGCCAGCAACATGGGGGCGGGAGTTAAGGAGACCCAGTACTTC

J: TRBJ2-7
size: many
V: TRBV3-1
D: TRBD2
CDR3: CASSDLAGRGEQYF
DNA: TGTGCCAGCAGCGACCTAGCGGGAAGGGGCGAGCAGTACTTC

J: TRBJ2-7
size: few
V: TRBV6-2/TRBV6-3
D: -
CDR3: CASSYGGVMDYEQYF
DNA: TGTGCCAGCAGTTACGGGGGAGTGATGGACTACGAGCAGTACTTC

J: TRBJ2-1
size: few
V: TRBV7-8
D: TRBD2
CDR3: CASSPTAGPKFF
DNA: TGTGCCAGCAGCCCGACAGCGGGACCGAAGTTCTTC

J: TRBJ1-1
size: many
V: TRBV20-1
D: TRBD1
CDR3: CSANRGRGTGTEAFF
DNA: TGCAGTGCTAACAGGGGGCGCGGAACCGGCACTGAAGCTTTCTTT

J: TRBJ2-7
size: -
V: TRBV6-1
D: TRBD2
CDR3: CASTPYSSGVYGEQYF
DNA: TGTGCCAGCACCCCCTACTCTAGCGGGGTCTATGGCGAGCAGTACTTC

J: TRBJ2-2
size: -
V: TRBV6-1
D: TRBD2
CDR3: CASSPTSGHTGELFF
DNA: TGTGCCAGCAGTCCAACTAGCGGTCACACCGGGGAGCTGTTTTTT

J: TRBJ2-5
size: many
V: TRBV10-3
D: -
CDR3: CAISVRDQETQYF
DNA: TGTGCCATCAGTGTTAGGGACCAAGAGACCCAGTACTTC

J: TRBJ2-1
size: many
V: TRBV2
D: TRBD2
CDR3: CASPEGTSGTYYNEQFF
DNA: TGTGCCAGCCCCGAAGGGACTAGCGGGACCTACTACAATGAGCAGTTCTTC

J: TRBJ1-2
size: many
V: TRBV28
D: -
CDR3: CASTLRSTVNYGYTF
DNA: TGTGCCAGCACCTTACGCTCGACCGTGAACTATGGCTACACCTTC

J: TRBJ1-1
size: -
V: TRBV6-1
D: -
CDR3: CASSSPGRLNTEAFF
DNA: TGTGCCAGCAGCTCACCGGGACGGTTGAACACTGAAGCTTTCTTT

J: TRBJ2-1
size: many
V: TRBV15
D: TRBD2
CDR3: CATSRGGVAGDNEQFF
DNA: TGTGCCACCAGCAGAGGAGGGGTAGCGGGAGACAATGAGCAGTTCTTC

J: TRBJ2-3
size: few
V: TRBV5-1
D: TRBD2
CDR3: CASSLTSGRYTDTQYF
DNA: TGCGCCAGCAGCTTGACTAGCGGGAGGTACACAGATACGCAGTATTTT

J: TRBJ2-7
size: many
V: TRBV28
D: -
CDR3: CASSLPEHEQYF
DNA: TGTGCCAGCAGTTTACCTGAGCACGAGCAGTACTTC

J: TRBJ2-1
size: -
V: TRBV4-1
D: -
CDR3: CASSRQNYNEKFF
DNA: TGCGCCAGCAGCAGACAGAACTACAATGAGAAGTTCTTC

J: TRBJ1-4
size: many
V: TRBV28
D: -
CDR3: CASSTRDKTNEKLFF
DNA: TGTGCCAGCAGTACCCGGGACAAAACTAATGAAAAACTGTTTTTT

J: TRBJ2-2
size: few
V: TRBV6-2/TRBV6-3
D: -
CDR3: CASSYSAGAQKNTGELFF
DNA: TGTGCCAGCAGTTACTCGGCAGGGGCCCAGAAGAACACCGGGGAGCTGTTTTTT

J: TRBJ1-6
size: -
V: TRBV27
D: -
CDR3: CASSSFIGVSYNSPLHF
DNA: TGTGCCAGCAGTTCGTTCATAGGGGTCTCCTATAATTCACCCCTCCACTTT

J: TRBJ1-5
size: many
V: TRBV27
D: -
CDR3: CASSYEGNQPQHF
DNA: TGTGCCAGCAGTTATGAGGGCAATCAGCCCCAGCATTTT

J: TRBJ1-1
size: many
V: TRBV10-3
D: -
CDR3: CAISESKNEAFF
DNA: TGTGCCATCAGTGAGTCAAAGAATGAAGCTTTCTTT

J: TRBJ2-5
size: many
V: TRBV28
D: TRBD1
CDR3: CASSSGQGAYKETQYF
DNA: TGTGCCAGCAGTTCCGGACAGGGGGCCTACAAAGAGACCCAGTACTTC